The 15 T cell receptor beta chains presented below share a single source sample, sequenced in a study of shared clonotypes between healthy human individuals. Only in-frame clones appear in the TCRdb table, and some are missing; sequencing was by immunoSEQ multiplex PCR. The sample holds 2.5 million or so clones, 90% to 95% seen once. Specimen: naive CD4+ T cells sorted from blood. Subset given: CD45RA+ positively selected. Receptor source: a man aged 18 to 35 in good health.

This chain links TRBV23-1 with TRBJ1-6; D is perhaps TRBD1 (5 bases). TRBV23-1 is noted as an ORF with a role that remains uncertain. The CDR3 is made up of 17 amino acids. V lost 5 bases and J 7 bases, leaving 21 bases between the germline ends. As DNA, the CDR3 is TGCGCCAGCAGTTGCGGAGGGGTCGGAACACTGAATTCACCCCTCCACTTT. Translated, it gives CASSCGGVGTLNSPLHF.

The CDR3 reads CASSPEERDGYTF. Here the CDR3 DNA reads TGCGCCAGCAGCCCCGAGGAAAGGGATGGCTACACCTTC. The chain couples TRBV4-3 to TRBJ1-2; D is unclear. The V and J ends lost 4 bases and 6 bases respectively, with 12 bases between them. CDR3 size: 13 residues. Germline V lookup: CDR1 LGHNA, CDR2 YSLEER.

The CDR3 reads CAWSLGLGYEQYF. CDR3 nucleotides: TGTGCCTGGAGTCTCGGCCTCGGGTACGAGCAGTACTTC. The chain links TRBV30 to TRBJ2-7; D remains unclear. The V gene's germline CDR1 is GTSNPN and CDR2 SVGIG (reference sequence). Trimming stripped 2 bases from V and 4 bases from J, with 12 bases between. There are 13 residues in the CDR3.

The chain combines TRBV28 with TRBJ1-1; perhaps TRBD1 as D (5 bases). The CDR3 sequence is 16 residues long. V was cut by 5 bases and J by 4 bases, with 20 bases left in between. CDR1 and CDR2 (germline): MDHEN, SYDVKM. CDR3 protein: CASSPPTPGSPTEAFF. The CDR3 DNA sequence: TGTGCCAGCAGTCCTCCTACTCCAGGGAGCCCCACTGAAGCTTTCTTT.

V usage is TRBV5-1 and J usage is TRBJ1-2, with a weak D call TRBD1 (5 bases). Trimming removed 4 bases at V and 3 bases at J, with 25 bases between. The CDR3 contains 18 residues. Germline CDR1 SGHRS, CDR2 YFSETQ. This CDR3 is CASSLGGQAGLIYYGYTF. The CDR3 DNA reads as TGCGCCAGCAGCCTGGGGGGTCAGGCCGGATTAATCTACTATGGCTACACCTTC.

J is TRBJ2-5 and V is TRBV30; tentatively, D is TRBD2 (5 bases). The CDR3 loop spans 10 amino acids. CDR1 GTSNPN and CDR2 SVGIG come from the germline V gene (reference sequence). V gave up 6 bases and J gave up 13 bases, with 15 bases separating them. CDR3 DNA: TGTGCCTGCCGAGGGCCAATAACGTACTTC. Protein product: CACRGPITYF.

This CDR3 reads CASSSPPGENEKLFF. The CDR3 bases are TGTGCCAGCAGTTCCCCCCCGGGGGAAAATGAAAAACTGTTTTTT. The rearrangement uses TRBV28 and TRBJ1-4; TRBD1 might be the D (5 bases). V lost 4 bases and J 5 bases, leaving 14 bases between the germline ends. The CDR3 runs to 15 residues. Looked up from germline, CDR1 is MDHEN and CDR2 is SYDVKM.

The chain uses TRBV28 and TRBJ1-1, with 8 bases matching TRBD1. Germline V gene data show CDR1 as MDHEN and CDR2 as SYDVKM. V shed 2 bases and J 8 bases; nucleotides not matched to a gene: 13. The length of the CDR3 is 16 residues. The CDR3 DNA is TGTGCCAGCAGTTTAGCCCCCCGGACAGGGAAGTCCGAAGCTTTCTTT. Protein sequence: CASSLAPRTGKSEAFF.

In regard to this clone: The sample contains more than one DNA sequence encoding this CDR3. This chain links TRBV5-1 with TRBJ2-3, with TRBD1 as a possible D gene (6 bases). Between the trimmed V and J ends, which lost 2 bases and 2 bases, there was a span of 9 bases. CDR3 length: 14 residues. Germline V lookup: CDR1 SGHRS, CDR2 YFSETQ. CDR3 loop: CASSLGQFTDTQYF. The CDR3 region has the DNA TGCGCCAGCAGCTTAGGACAGTTCACAGATACGCAGTATTTT.

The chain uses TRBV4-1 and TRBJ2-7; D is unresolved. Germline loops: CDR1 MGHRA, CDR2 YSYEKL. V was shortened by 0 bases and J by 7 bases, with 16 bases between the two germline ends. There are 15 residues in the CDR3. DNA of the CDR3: TGCGCCAGCAGCCAAGAGGTGTCAGTCTCTGGAGAGCAGTACTTC. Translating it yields CASSQEVSVSGEQYF.

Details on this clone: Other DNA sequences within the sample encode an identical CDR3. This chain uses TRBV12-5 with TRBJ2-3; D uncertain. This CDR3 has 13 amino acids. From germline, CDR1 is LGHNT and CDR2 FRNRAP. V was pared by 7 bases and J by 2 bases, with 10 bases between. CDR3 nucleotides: TGTGCTAGTGCCCCTCGCAACACAGATACGCAGTATTTT. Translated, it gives CASAPRNTDTQYF. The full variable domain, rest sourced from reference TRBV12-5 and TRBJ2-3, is DARVTQTPRHKVTEMGQEVTMRCQPILGHNTVFWYRQTMMQGLELLAYFRNRAPLDDSGMPKDRFSAEMPDATLATLKIQPSEPRDSAVYFCASAPRNTDTQYFGPGTRLTVL.

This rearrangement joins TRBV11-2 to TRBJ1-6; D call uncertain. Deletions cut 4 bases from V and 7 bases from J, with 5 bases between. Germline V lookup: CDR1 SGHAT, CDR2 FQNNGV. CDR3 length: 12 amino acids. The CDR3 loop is CASSYLNSPLHF. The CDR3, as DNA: TGTGCCAGCAGCTATCTCAATTCACCCCTCCACTTT.

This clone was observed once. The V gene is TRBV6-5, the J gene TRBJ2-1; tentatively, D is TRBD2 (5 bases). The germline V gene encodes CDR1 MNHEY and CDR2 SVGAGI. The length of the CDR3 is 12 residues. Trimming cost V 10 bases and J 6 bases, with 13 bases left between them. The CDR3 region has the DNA TGTGCCACCACACGGGGTGGCAATGAGCAGTTCTTC. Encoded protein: CATTRGGNEQFF.

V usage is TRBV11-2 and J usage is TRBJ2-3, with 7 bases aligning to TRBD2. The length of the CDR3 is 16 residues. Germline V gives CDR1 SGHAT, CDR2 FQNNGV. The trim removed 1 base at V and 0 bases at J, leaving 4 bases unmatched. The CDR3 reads CASSLVGRDSTDTQYF. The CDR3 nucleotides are TGTGCCAGCAGCTTAGTAGGGAGGGATAGCACAGATACGCAGTATTTT.

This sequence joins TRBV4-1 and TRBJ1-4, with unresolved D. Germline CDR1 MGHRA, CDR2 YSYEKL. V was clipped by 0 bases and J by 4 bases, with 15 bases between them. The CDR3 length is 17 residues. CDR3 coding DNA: TGCGCCAGCAGCCAAGAGTCAGGAGGCAGATTTAATGAAAAACTGTTTTTT. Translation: CASSQESGGRFNEKLFF.